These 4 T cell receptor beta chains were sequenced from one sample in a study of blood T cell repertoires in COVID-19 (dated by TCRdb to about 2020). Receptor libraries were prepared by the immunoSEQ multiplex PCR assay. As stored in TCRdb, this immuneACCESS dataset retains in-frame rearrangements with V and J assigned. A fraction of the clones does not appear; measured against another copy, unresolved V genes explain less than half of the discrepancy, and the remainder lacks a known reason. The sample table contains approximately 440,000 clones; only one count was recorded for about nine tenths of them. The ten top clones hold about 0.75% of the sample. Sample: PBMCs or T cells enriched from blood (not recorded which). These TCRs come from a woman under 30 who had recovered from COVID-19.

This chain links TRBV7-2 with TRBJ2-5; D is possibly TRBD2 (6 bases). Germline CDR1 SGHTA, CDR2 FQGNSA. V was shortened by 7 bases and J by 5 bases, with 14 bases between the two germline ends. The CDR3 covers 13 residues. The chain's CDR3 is CASTQAGLETQYF. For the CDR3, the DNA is TGTGCCAGCACTCAAGCGGGCTTGGAGACCCAGTACTTC. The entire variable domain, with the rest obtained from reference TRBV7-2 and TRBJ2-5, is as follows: GAGVSQSPSNKVTEKGKDVELRCDPISGHTALYWYRQSLGQGLEFLIYFQGNSAPDKSGLPSDRFSAERTGGSVSTLTIQRTQQEDSAVYLCASTQAGLETQYFGPGTRLLVL.

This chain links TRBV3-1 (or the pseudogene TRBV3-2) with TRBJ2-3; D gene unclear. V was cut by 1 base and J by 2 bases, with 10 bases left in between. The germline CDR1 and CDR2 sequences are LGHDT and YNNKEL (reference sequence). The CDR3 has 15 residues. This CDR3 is CASSQGDIDTDTQYF. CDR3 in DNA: TGTGCCAGCAGCCAAGGAGACATTGACACAGATACGCAGTATTTT.

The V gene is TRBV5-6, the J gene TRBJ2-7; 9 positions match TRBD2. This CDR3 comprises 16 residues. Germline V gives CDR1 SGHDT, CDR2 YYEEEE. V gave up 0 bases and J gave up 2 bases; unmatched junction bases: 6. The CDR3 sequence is CASSLVGSGGPYEQYF. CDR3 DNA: TGTGCCAGCAGCTTGGTCGGTAGCGGGGGCCCCTACGAGCAGTACTTC.

This chain's CDR3 is CASICRSSYNSPLHF. Written as DNA, the CDR3 is TGTGCCAGCATATGTCGGAGCTCCTATAATTCACCCCTCCACTTT. The chain uses TRBV6-4 and TRBJ1-6; no definite D call. There are 15 residues in the CDR3. The germline V and J ends were trimmed by 7 bases and 0 bases, with 10 bases remaining between them. CDR1 is MRHNA and CDR2 is SNTAGT in the germline V gene.